The TCR beta chain described here comes from a study of blood T cell repertoires in COVID-19. The overall study: Whether acute or convalescent, the COVID-19 samples came from the United States, Italy and Spain. From T cells, B-cell-depleted T cells, or PBMCs came the material, which was cDNA or gDNA.

V trimming: 2 bases; J trimming: 5 bases; junction bases outside the gene matches: 6. The CDR3 covers 15 residues. Germline lookup yields CDR1 LGHDT and CDR2 YNNKEL (reference sequence). In the source study's methods: Amplification from reference gene primers served as the basis for estimated nucleated cell counts. Sequencing used immunoSEQ multiplex PCR; TCRdb keeps in-frame clones, though not all of them. V and J calls and clone size are as listed in that table; D and trimming were resolved from the DNA. The sample records a few hundred thousand clones, around 87% being singletons. The chain recombines TRBV3-1 (or the pseudogene TRBV3-2) with TRBJ1-2; 9 bases line up with TRBD1. Input material: peripheral blood. This clonotype originated in a man aged 18 to 29 with active or convalescent COVID-19. CDR3 amino acids: CASSQRTDRGYGYTF. The CDR3 DNA reads as TGTGCCAGCAGCCAACGAACGGACAGGGGTTATGGCTACACCTTC.